This TCR beta chain was sequenced during a study of cytomegalovirus exposure and HLA in healthy donors. At the level of the study: Counted in an early data release were 65 million to 100 million unique TCRs from HLA-typed donors. Study-wide results and limits: Prior analysis indicated that the majority of TCR beta V segments exhibited productivity approximately 87% or approximately 30% of the time. The authors reported that TCR beta sequences could predict HLA-A and HLA-B alleles. These predictions were accurate for most subjects in the first cohort.

PCR employed 60 Vbeta and 13 Jbeta primers. Some clones are missing from TCRdb's copy, which holds only in-frame ones; the method was immunoSEQ multiplex PCR. The sample has 100,000 to 150,000 clones, roughly 76% seen once; the top ten hold approximately 13%. To note about this clone: Its antigen remains unidentified.

This TCR came from a woman aged 60 to 75 in good health and CMV-seropositive. Sequencing was performed on PBMCs.

The CDR3 nucleotides read TGTGCCAGCAGCCCACTCCATGCTAACTATGGCTACACCTTC. Its protein is CASSPLHANYGYTF. J is TRBJ1-2 and V is TRBV5-4; no firm D call. The CDR3 loop spans 14 amino acids. Germline CDR1 and CDR2: SGHNT and YYREEE (reference sequence). The germline V and J ends were trimmed by 4 bases and 0 bases, with 10 bases remaining between them.